This TCR beta chain came from a study of blood T cell repertoires in COVID-19. Overall study: Specimens from acute and convalescent COVID-19 originated in the United States, Italy and Spain. PBMCs, B-cell-depleted T cells, or T cells provided the cDNA or gDNA that made up the material.

In the authors' workflow: Reference gene primers were amplified, and this amplification served to estimate nucleated cell counts. TCRdb's copy holds only in-frame clones and misses some; the assay was immunoSEQ multiplex PCR. V and J calls and clone size are given by that table; D and trimming were obtained from the DNA. Of approximately 260,000 clones listed, over 70% are singletons. Enrolment of Seattle patients took place during active infection, and they were followed longitudinally. Germline CDR1 MGHRA, CDR2 YSYEKL. The ends were cut back, 1 base at V and 3 bases at J, with 7 bases in the middle. The CDR3 is 15 residues long.

The V gene is TRBV4-1, the J gene TRBJ1-6, with no clear D. Sequencing input: peripheral blood. This sequence was found in a woman in her sixties or seventies with COVID-19, enrolled during active disease. As DNA, the CDR3 is TGCGCCAGCAGCCAAGCAACAGACTATAATTCACCCCTCCACTTT. It specifies CASSQATDYNSPLHF.